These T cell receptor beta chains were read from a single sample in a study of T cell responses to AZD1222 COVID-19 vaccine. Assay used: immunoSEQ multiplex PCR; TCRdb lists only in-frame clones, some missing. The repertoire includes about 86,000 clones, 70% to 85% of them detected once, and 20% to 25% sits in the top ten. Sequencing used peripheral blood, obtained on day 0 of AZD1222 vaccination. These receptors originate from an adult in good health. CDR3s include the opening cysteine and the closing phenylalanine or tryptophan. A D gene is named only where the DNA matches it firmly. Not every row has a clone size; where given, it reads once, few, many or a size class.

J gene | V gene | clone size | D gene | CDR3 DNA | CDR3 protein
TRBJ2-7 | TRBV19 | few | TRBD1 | TGTGCCAGTAGTATAGATTCTGCGACAGGGGGCCGCTTTTACGAGCAGTACTTC | CASSIDSATGGRFYEQYF
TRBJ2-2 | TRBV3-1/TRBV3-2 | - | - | TGTGCCAGCAGCCCTCACTCACTTAACACCGGGGAGCTGTTTTTT | CASSPHSLNTGELFF
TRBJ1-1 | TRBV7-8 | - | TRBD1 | TGTGCCAGCAACCATCGGGGACAGGCGACCTCTGAAGCTTTCTTT | CASNHRGQATSEAFF
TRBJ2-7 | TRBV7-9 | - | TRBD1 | TGTGCCAGCAGTCAGGGACAGGGTGCCTACGAGCAGTACTTC | CASSQGQGAYEQYF
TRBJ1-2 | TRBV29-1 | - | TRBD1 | TGCAGCGTTGGACAGGGGGGAGACTATGGCTACACCTTC | CSVGQGGDYGYTF
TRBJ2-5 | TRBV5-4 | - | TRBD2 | TGTGCCAGCAGCTTGGATGGTAGCGGGGAGACCCAGTACTTC | CASSLDGSGETQYF
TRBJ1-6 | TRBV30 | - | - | TGTGCCTGGAGCGCAGGGTTTGGTTCACCCCTCCACTTT | CAWSAGFGSPLHF
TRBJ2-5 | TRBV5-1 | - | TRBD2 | TGCGCCAGCAGCTCAGGACTAGACGAGACCCAGTACTTC | CASSSGLDETQYF
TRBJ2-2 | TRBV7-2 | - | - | TGTGCCAGCAGTCCCACGAATGCGGAAACCGGGGAGCTGTTTTTT | CASSPTNAETGELFF
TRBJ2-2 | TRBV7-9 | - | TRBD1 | TGTGCCAGCAGACAGACAACCGGACAGGGGTCCACCGGGGAGCTGTTTTTT | CASRQTTGQGSTGELFF
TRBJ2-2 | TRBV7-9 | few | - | TGTGCCAGCAGCGACCTGACCGGGGAGCTGTTTTTT | CASSDLTGELFF
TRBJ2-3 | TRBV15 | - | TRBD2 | TGTGCCACCTCTGTGGGCGGGAGAACAGATACGCAGTATTTT | CATSVGGRTDTQYF
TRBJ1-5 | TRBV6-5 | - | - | TGTGCCAGCAGTTACTTATCGGCGGGGGATCAGCCCCAGCATTTT | CASSYLSAGDQPQHF
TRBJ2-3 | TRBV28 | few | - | TGTGCCAGCGACAGTGGAGGCACAGATACGCAGTATTTT | CASDSGGTDTQYF
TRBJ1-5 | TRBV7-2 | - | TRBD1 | TGTGCCAGCAGCTTAGTGGCAGGGGGCGCGGTATATCAGCCCCAGCATTTT | CASSLVAGGAVYQPQHF
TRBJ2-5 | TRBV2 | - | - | TGTGCCAGCTCCACGGACCAAGAGACCCAGTACTTC | CASSTDQETQYF
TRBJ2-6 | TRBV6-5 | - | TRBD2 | TGTGCCAGCAGTTACTCTAGCGGGACTGGGGCCAACGTCCTGACTTTC | CASSYSSGTGANVLTF
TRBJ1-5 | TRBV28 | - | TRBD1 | TGTGCCAGCAGTGTTAGGTGGGGACAGATTCAGCCCCAGCATTTT | CASSVRWGQIQPQHF
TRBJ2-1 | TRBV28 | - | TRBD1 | TGTGCCAGCAGTTCTCGACTGGGACAGGTAGTCCATGAGCAGTTCTTC | CASSSRLGQVVHEQFF
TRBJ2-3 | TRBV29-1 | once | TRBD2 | TGCAGCGTTGGGTCGCCTAGCGGGAGGAGTTTCACAGATACGCAGTATTTT | CSVGSPSGRSFTDTQYF
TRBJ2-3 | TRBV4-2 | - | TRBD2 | TGTGCCAGCAGCCAAGTAGATGCGGGAGGAACCGATACGCAGTATTTT | CASSQVDAGGTDTQYF
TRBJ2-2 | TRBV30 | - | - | TGTGCCTGGAGCTCCTACACCGGGGAGCTGTTTTTT | CAWSSYTGELFF
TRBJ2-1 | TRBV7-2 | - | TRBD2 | TGTGCCAGCAGCCTTACTAGCGTTTCCTACAATGAGCAGTTCTTC | CASSLTSVSYNEQFF
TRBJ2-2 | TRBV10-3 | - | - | TGTGCCATCAGCGGGGACCGGGGTTCGGCCACCGGGGAGCTGTTTTTT | CAISGDRGSATGELFF
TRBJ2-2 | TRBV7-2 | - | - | TGTGCCAGCAGCCCCGGTTTCGGGCTGTTTTTT | CASSPGFGLFF
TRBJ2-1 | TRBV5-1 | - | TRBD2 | TGCGCCAGCAGCCTACTAGCGGGAGGATACAATGAGCAGTTCTTC | CASSLLAGGYNEQFF
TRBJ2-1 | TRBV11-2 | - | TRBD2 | TGTGCCAGCAGCTTAGAGGTGGGACTAAAACACAATGAGCAGTTCTTC | CASSLEVGLKHNEQFF
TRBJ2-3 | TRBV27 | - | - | TGTGCCAGCAGCCCGACTCCCCACACAGATACGCAGTATTTT | CASSPTPHTDTQYF
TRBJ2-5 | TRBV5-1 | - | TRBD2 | TGCGCCAGCAGCTTTGCGGGAGGGGTTGAGACCCAGTACTTC | CASSFAGGVETQYF
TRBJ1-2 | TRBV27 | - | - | TGTGCCAGCAGTAGTACAGGGTTTCATTTTTATGGCTACACCTTC | CASSSTGFHFYGYTF
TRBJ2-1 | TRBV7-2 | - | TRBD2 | TGTGCCAGCAGCTTAGGGCGGGAGGTGTATGAGCAGTTCTTC | CASSLGREVYEQFF
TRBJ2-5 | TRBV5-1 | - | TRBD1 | TGCGCCAGCAGCTTAAGGGGGCATACAGGGAAAGAGACCCAGTACTTC | CASSLRGHTGKETQYF
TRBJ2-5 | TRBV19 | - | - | TGTGCCAGTAGTATAGAGGGCCCCGGTGGGGCACAAGAGACCCAGTACTTC | CASSIEGPGGAQETQYF
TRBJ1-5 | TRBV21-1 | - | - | TGTGCCAGCAGCCCTCGGACTTATAGCAATCAGCCCCAGCATTTT | CASSPRTYSNQPQHF
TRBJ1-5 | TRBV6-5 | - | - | TGTGCCAGCAGACCGACAGCGCCGCCCCAGCATTTT | CASRPTAPPQHF
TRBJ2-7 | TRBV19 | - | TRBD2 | TGTGCCAGTAGTTTTACTAGCGGGGGCACCTACGAGCAGTACTTC | CASSFTSGGTYEQYF